The following is a T cell receptor (beta chain) sequence with its context. This entry is derived from a study of Ad26.COV2.S vaccination and SARS-CoV-2 variants. With 1 base removed from V and 0 bases from J, the gap between germline ends came to 16 bases. Looked up from germline, CDR1 is MNHEY and CDR2 is SMNVEV (reference sequence). The CDR3 extends over 19 amino acids. Sequenced by immunoSEQ multiplex PCR; TCRdb stores in-frame clones only, minus some. Of 300,000 to 400,000 clones listed, under 95% are singletons. The sequence was obtained from a human donor who had recovered from COVID-19. The rearrangement uses TRBV27 and TRBJ1-6; weak D call: TRBD1 (5 bases). Sample: peripheral blood, taken after recovery from COVID-19. CDR3 bases: TGTGCCAGCAGTTTATTCGTGGACAAGGGCAGCTCCTATAATTCACCCCTCCACTTT. Protein product: CASSLFVDKGSSYNSPLHF.